The 29 T cell receptor beta chains in this list originate from one sample, sequenced in a study of early stage breast cancer tumors. TCRdb's copy holds only in-frame clones and misses some; the assay was immunoSEQ multiplex PCR. The table includes about 36,000 clones, 70% to 80% detected once. The sequenced sample consisted of blood. The receptors originated from a person in their sixties with breast cancer.

The rearrangement links TRBV4-1 to TRBJ1-4; D is uncertain. The CDR3 sequence is 13 residues long. The ends were cut back, 1 base at V and 8 bases at J, with 8 bases in the middle. Germline V CDR1 and CDR2: MGHRA, YSYEKL. The CDR3 coding sequence is TGCGCCAGCAGCCAAGTCATTGTCGAAAAACTGTTTTTT. Translation gives CASSQVIVEKLFF.

This chain links TRBV5-8 with TRBJ2-3; TRBD1 agrees at 9 bases. After removal of 4 bases from V and 3 bases from J, the junction contained 6 bases not matched to a gene. Germline-derived CDR1 and CDR2 are SGHTS and YDEGEE. The CDR3 length is 15 residues. The CDR3 here is CASSPTGGLTDTQYF. The CDR3 DNA reads as TGTGCCAGCAGCCCGACAGGGGGGTTGACAGATACGCAGTATTTT.

This clone showed up just once. The chain links TRBV19 to TRBJ2-5; 14 bases map to TRBD2. The CDR3 loop spans 15 amino acids. Germline V gene data show CDR1 as LNHDA and CDR2 as SQIVND (reference sequence). After removal of 10 bases from V and 3 bases from J, the junction contained 7 bases not matched to a gene. Here the CDR3 DNA reads TGTGCCATCCCTAGGGGACTAGCGGGGGAAGAGACCCAGTACTTC. Translating gives CAIPRGLAGEETQYF.

In this sample, this clone turned up a few times. Other DNA sequences in this specimen translate into the identical CDR3. V gene TRBV28 combines with J gene TRBJ2-7; possibly TRBD2 for D (5 bases). The CDR3 is 14 residues long. CDR1 and CDR2 (germline): MDHEN, SYDVKM. Trimming removed 8 bases at V and 3 bases at J, with 17 bases between. CDR3 sequence (DNA): TGTGCCAGCCCCCCCTCCGGTGGGAGCTACGAGCAGTACTTC. Translated: CASPPSGGSYEQYF.

A single count supports this clone. This chain connects TRBV13 to TRBJ2-6; TRBD1 might be the D (6 bases). Germline CDR1 is PRHDT and CDR2 is FYEKMQ (reference sequence). V was clipped by 1 base and J by 0 bases, with 10 bases between them. The CDR3 extends over 17 amino acids. Written as DNA, the CDR3 is TGTGCCAGCAGCTTAGCCACGACAGGCTCTGGGGCCAACGTCCTGACTTTC. Its protein is CASSLATTGSGANVLTF.

The gene calls are TRBV27 and TRBJ2-3; 7 bases align to TRBD2. J lost 8 bases, V lost 7 bases, and 15 bases had no gene match. Germline V lookup: CDR1 MNHEY, CDR2 SMNVEV (reference sequence). The CDR3 has 15 residues. CDR3: CASTAGAAFAGTQYF. CDR3 DNA sequence: TGTGCCAGCACGGCGGGAGCGGCTTTTGCGGGTACGCAGTATTTT.

CDR3 residues: CASSTGQGQGKLFF. CDR3 sequence (DNA): TGCGCCAGCAGCACAGGACAGGGACAGGGAAAACTGTTTTTT. This chain uses TRBV5-1 with TRBJ1-4, with 9 positions matching TRBD1. The CDR3 extends over 14 amino acids. Germline V gene data show CDR1 as SGHRS and CDR2 as YFSETQ. Trimming cost V 4 bases and J 10 bases; bases outside gene matches: 8.

The genes are TRBV28 and TRBJ1-2; 8 bases map to TRBD1. After removal of 5 bases from V and 7 bases from J, the junction contained 9 bases not matched to a gene. The CDR3 length is 14 residues. Germline V gene sequence: CDR1 MDHEN, CDR2 SYDVKM. The CDR3 spells CASSLMQGAPGYTF. CDR3 nucleotide sequence: TGTGCCAGCAGTCTCATGCAGGGGGCGCCTGGCTACACCTTC.

The rearrangement uses TRBV5-5 and TRBJ1-2; 10 positions agree with TRBD1. V lost 6 bases and J lost 3; bases outside the gene matches: 11. The CDR3 totals 16 residues. In germline, CDR1 is SGHKS, CDR2 YYEKEE (reference sequence). The DNA for the CDR3 is TGTGCCAGCACCCCGGAGGGGACAGGGGACTACTATGGCTACACCTTC. This encodes CASTPEGTGDYYGYTF.

The chain combines TRBV5-4 with TRBJ2-1, with 8 bases aligning to TRBD2. The V and J ends lost 2 bases and 4 bases, in that order; junction bases with no gene match: 2. CDR1 and CDR2 from the germline V gene are SGHNT and YYREEE (reference sequence). The CDR3 sequence is 14 residues long. CDR3 sequence: CASSLLAAYNEQFF. The CDR3 nucleotides read TGTGCCAGCAGCTTACTAGCGGCGTACAATGAGCAGTTCTTC.

This clone was seen only once. The chain combines TRBV12-5 with TRBJ1-3, with D unclear. Germline V gene data show CDR1 as LGHNT and CDR2 as FRNRAP. The CDR3 contains 15 residues. V was pared by 7 bases and J by 0 bases, with 13 bases between. This CDR3 is CASAPLRSSGNTIYF. The CDR3 nucleotides are TGTGCTAGTGCCCCGTTGAGGAGCTCTGGAAACACCATATATTTT.

The chain carries TRBV5-8 and TRBJ2-7, with D unresolved. The CDR3 is 11 residues long. V was trimmed by 2 bases and J by 12 bases, leaving 12 bases between them. In germline, CDR1 is SGHTS, CDR2 YDEGEE. The CDR3 protein is CASSFPLIRYF. The CDR3 DNA sequence: TGTGCCAGCAGCTTTCCCTTAATTCGGTACTTC.

The chain recombines TRBV6-5 with TRBJ2-1; 9 positions agree with TRBD1. Germline V gene lookup returns CDR1 MNHEY and CDR2 SVGAGI. The CDR3 contains 14 residues. Germline trimming cut 9 bases from V and 6 bases from J; bases unmatched to any gene: 9. In nucleotides, the CDR3 is TGTGCCAGGATCCGGGACAGGGCGGGCAATGAGCAGTTCTTC. As protein: CARIRDRAGNEQFF.

The genes are TRBV5-1 and TRBJ2-2; 8 bases are shared with TRBD2. V was clipped by 2 bases and J by 3 bases; unmatched bases: 3. The length of the CDR3 is 15 residues. The germline V gene has CDR1 SGHRS and CDR2 YFSETQ. Here the CDR3 reads CASSFSGKDTGELFF. CDR3 coding DNA: TGCGCCAGCAGCTTTAGCGGGAAGGACACCGGGGAGCTGTTTTTT. Supplemented by reference TRBV5-1 and TRBJ2-2, the full variable domain reads KAGVTQTPRYLIKTRGQQVTLSCSPISGHRSVSWYQQTPGQGLQFLFEYFSETQRNKGNFPGRFSGRQFSNSRSEMNVSTLELGDSALYLCASSFSGKDTGELFFGEGSRLTVL.

About this clone: Other nucleotide sequences in the sample specify the same CDR3. CDR3 nucleotides: TGTGCCAGTAGGCAGGCGGGAGAGACCCAGTACTTC. It translates to CASRQAGETQYF. The chain couples TRBV19 to TRBJ2-5, with D maybe TRBD2 (5 bases). The V end was cut by 6 bases, the J end by 4 bases, with 9 bases between. Germline V CDR1 and CDR2: LNHDA, SQIVND (reference sequence). The CDR3 is made up of 12 amino acids.

This clone appeared once. J is TRBJ1-2 and V is TRBV18; D gene ambiguous. This CDR3 spans 15 amino acids. CDR1 is KGHSH, CDR2 LQKENI, per germline. Trimming took off 5 bases at V and 8 bases at J, with 21 bases between the two ends. CDR3 in amino acids: CASSWAGEDLWGYTF. CDR3 sequence (DNA): TGTGCCAGCTCATGGGCAGGTGAAGACCTATGGGGCTACACCTTC. Full variable domain (outside the CDR3, taken from reference TRBV18 and TRBJ1-2): NAGVMQNPRHLVRRRGQEARLRCSPMKGHSHVYWYRQLPEEGLKFMVYLQKENIIDESGMPKERFSAEFPKEGPSILRIQQVVRGDSAAYFCASSWAGEDLWGYTFGSGTRLTVV.

The chain is built from TRBV6-5 and TRBJ1-2; D unclear. The CDR3 is 11 residues long. The V end was cut by 8 bases, the J end by 8 bases, with 12 bases between. The germline CDR1 and CDR2 sequences are MNHEY and SVGAGI. The CDR3 spells CASASGRGYTF. CDR3 DNA: TGTGCCAGCGCTTCGGGTCGCGGCTACACCTTC.

The chain is built from TRBV30 and TRBJ2-1, with TRBD2 identical over 12 bases. This CDR3 is 15 amino acids long. Trimming took 4 bases from V and 5 from J; bases not matched to a gene: 6. CDR1 is GTSNPN, CDR2 SVGIG, per germline (reference sequence). Here the CDR3 DNA reads TGTGCCTGGATTACTAGCGGGGGGAACCACAATGAGCAGTTCTTC. The encoded protein is CAWITSGGNHNEQFF.

This chain uses TRBV4-1 with TRBJ1-6; D gene uncertain. Germline values: CDR1 MGHRA, CDR2 YSYEKL. The CDR3 totals 14 residues. V dropped 0 bases and J dropped 9 bases, with 9 bases sitting between them. The chain's CDR3 is CASSQESQASPLHF. CDR3 DNA sequence: TGCGCCAGCAGCCAAGAATCCCAGGCTTCACCCCTCCACTTT.

The chain links TRBV4-1 to TRBJ2-5; 8 positions match TRBD2. The CDR3 is made up of 18 amino acids. The J segment lost 0 bases and the V segment lost 0 bases, leaving 9 bases of the junction unmatched. Germline CDR1 MGHRA, CDR2 YSYEKL. CDR3: CASSQDFRIAGHQETQYF. For the CDR3, the DNA is TGCGCCAGCAGCCAAGATTTTCGGATAGCGGGGCACCAAGAGACCCAGTACTTC.

This chain joins TRBV5-6 and TRBJ2-6; D gene unclear. This CDR3 region has 14 residues. The V gene's germline CDR1 is SGHDT and CDR2 YYEEEE. Deletions cut 3 bases from V and 4 bases from J, with 8 bases between. CDR3 in DNA: TGTGCCAGCAGCTCACGGTCCGGGGCCAACGTCCTGACTTTC. Translating it yields CASSSRSGANVLTF. Filled out from reference TRBV5-6 and TRBJ2-6, the complete variable domain reads DAGVTQSPTHLIKTRGQQVTLRCSPKSGHDTVSWYQQALGQGPQFIFQYYEEEERQRGNFPDRFSGHQFPNYSSELNVNALLLGDSALYLCASSSRSGANVLTFGAGSRLTVL.

The CDR3 region has the DNA TGCGCCAGCAGCCAGTACTCTGGAAACACCATATATTTT. Its protein is CASSQYSGNTIYF. This chain uses TRBV5-1 with TRBJ1-3; no clear D gene. The CDR3 is 13 amino acids. Per germline, CDR1 SGHRS and CDR2 YFSETQ. Between the trimmed V and J ends, which lost 4 bases and 0 bases, there was a span of 5 bases.

The rearrangement links TRBV9 to TRBJ1-2; a weak D match, TRBD1 (6 bases). The CDR3 contains 14 residues. CDR1 is SGDLS and CDR2 is YYNGEE in the germline V gene. V was trimmed by 0 bases and J by 6 bases, leaving 12 bases between them. CDR3 in amino acids: CASSVVGQPDGYTF. Here the CDR3 DNA reads TGTGCCAGCAGCGTAGTTGGACAGCCCGATGGCTACACCTTC.

This rearrangement joins TRBV19 to TRBJ2-5; no definite D call. From germline, CDR1 is LNHDA and CDR2 SQIVND (reference sequence). Between the trimmed V and J ends, which lost 0 bases and 2 bases, there was a span of 4 bases. The CDR3 contains 13 residues. This CDR3 reads CASSIDRQETQYF. Here the CDR3 DNA reads TGTGCCAGTAGTATAGACAGGCAAGAGACCCAGTACTTC.

V gene TRBV7-2 combines with J gene TRBJ2-3; D not certain. V lost 5 bases, J lost 0 bases, and 6 bases lay in between. Germline V gives CDR1 SGHTA, CDR2 FQGNSA. The CDR3 length is 13 residues. This chain's CDR3 is CASSPYSTDTQYF. The CDR3 DNA reads TGTGCCAGCAGCCCTTATAGCACAGATACGCAGTATTTT. Full variable domain (rest looked up from reference TRBV7-2 and TRBJ2-3): GAGVSQSPSNKVTEKGKDVELRCDPISGHTALYWYRQSLGQGLEFLIYFQGNSAPDKSGLPSDRFSAERTGGSVSTLTIQRTQQEDSAVYLCASSPYSTDTQYFGPGTRLTVL.

The rearrangement joins TRBV18 to TRBJ2-3, with a weak D call TRBD2 (5 bases). Trimming removed 2 bases from V and 0 bases from J, with 12 bases in between. The CDR3 loop spans 16 amino acids. Germline loops: CDR1 KGHSH, CDR2 LQKENI. CDR3 in amino acids: CASSPVGGRSTDTQYF. DNA of the CDR3: TGTGCCAGCTCACCAGTTGGAGGTAGAAGCACAGATACGCAGTATTTT.

V usage is TRBV5-1 and J usage is TRBJ1-2, with D perhaps matching TRBD1 (6 bases). The V end lost 4 bases, the J end lost 4 bases, and 17 bases lay between the germline ends. The germline gives CDR1 SGHRS, CDR2 YFSETQ. The CDR3 consists of 15 residues. The CDR3 protein is CASSHSRGEGYGYTF. In nucleotides, the CDR3 is TGCGCCAGCAGCCACTCCAGGGGCGAGGGCTATGGCTACACCTTC.

This clone was seen once. The rearrangement links TRBV15 to TRBJ2-1, with TRBD1 matching 8 bases. There are 16 residues in the CDR3. J was trimmed by 0 bases and V by 0 bases; bases with no gene match: 1. The germline CDR1 and CDR2 sequences are LNHNV and YYDKDF (reference sequence). CDR3 residues: CATSRDTGGSYNEQFF. CDR3 coding DNA: TGTGCCACCAGCAGAGACACAGGGGGCTCCTACAATGAGCAGTTCTTC.

The V gene is TRBV28, the J gene TRBJ2-1; D gene unclear. The CDR3 contains 13 residues. Germline V lookup: CDR1 MDHEN, CDR2 SYDVKM. Trimming took 7 bases from V and 0 from J, leaving 7 bases between them. CDR3 nucleotides: TGTGCCAGCATCAGGAGCTCCTACAATGAGCAGTTCTTC. Translated, it gives CASIRSSYNEQFF.